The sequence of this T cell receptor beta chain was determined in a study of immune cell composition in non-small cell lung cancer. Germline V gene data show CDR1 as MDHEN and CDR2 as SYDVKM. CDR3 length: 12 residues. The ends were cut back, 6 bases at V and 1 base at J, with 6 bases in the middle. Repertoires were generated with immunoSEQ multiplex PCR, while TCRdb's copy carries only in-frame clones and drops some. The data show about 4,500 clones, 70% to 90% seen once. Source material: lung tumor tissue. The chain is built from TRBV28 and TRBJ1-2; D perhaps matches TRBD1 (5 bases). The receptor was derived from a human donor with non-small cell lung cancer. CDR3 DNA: TGTGCCAGCAGGGACATTAACTATGGCTACACCTTC. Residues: CASRDINYGYTF.